The entry that follows covers one T cell receptor (beta chain) sequence. What it binds is not known. This sample was included in a study of OX40 agonist ivuxolimab in advanced cancers. Background on the study: Cancers in dose escalation were hepatocellular, melanoma, renal cell and head and neck. Three patients, one with hepatocellular carcinoma and two with cutaneous melanoma, achieved partial responses.

Blood samples were obtained at baseline, cycle 4 day 1, and cycle 7 day 1. Study outcomes and limitations: Low normalized T-cell clonal expansion was additionally recorded for some nonresponders.

Here immunoSEQ multiplex PCR was the method, and the copy in TCRdb shows in-frame clones only, minus some. The sample yields approximately 67,000 clones, roughly 85% seen once. This TCR was sampled from an adult with an advanced solid tumor such as melanoma, head and neck, liver or kidney cancer. The sequencing here drew on CD4+ or CD8+ T cells sorted from blood, taken in a trial of the OX40 agonist ivuxolimab.

CDR3 nucleotide sequence: TGTGCCAGCAGCGTTGGGGAAACTGGAAACACCATATATTTT. As protein: CASSVGETGNTIYF. The chain joins TRBV9 to TRBJ1-3; D gene ambiguous. The V gene lost 2 bases and the J gene lost 2 bases, with 8 bases spanning the gap. CDR1 is SGDLS, CDR2 YYNGEE, per germline. The CDR3 length is 14 residues.